Presented here are 21 T cell receptor beta chains from one specimen sequenced in a study of blood T cell repertoires in COVID-19. Assay used: immunoSEQ multiplex PCR; TCRdb lists only in-frame clones, some missing. Of over 300,000 clones listed, 89% are singletons. Sequenced: peripheral blood. The origin of the receptors is a man aged 35 to 55 with acute or convalescent COVID-19.

This rearrangement joins TRBV13 to TRBJ2-3; tentatively, D is TRBD2 (6 bases). CDR3 length: 15 residues. Germline CDR1 is PRHDT and CDR2 is FYEKMQ (reference sequence). Trimming removed 6 bases from V and 5 bases from J, with 18 bases in between. CDR3 protein: CASSLWGGTGDTQYF. DNA of the CDR3: TGTGCCAGCAGTCTGTGGGGCGGGACGGGAGATACGCAGTATTTT.

The V gene is TRBV27, the J gene TRBJ2-1, with TRBD1 matching over 7 bases. The CDR3 has 15 amino acids. The V gene's germline CDR1 is MNHEY and CDR2 SMNVEV (reference sequence). V shed 3 bases, J shed 3 bases, and the junction held 5 bases outside the gene matches. This chain's CDR3 is CASSLTGSNYNEQFF. CDR3 coding DNA: TGTGCCAGCAGTTTGACAGGGTCCAACTACAATGAGCAGTTCTTC.

The count of this clone is one. The CDR3 here is CASSGRQGANSPLHF. The CDR3 coding sequence is TGTGCCAGCAGCGGCAGACAGGGGGCAAATTCACCCCTCCACTTT. The chain has TRBV9 and TRBJ1-6; 10 bases align to TRBD1. From germline, CDR1 is SGDLS and CDR2 YYNGEE. With V trimmed by 3 bases and J by 7 bases, 4 bases remained unmatched. CDR3 length: 15 residues.

The V and J genes are TRBV19 and TRBJ1-1; no clear D. The V end was cut by 6 bases, the J end by 4 bases, with 9 bases between. The CDR3 has 12 residues. The germline CDR1 and CDR2 sequences are LNHDA and SQIVND (reference sequence). CDR3 protein: CASSHRGTEAFF. CDR3 nucleotide sequence: TGTGCCAGTAGCCACCGGGGCACTGAAGCTTTCTTT.

The chain is built from TRBV29-1 and TRBJ2-7; D call uncertain. Germline-derived CDR1 and CDR2 are SQVTM and ANQGSEA. The CDR3 extends over 11 amino acids. V was shortened by 6 bases and J by 1 base, with 7 bases between the two germline ends. CDR3 protein: CSVVLSYEQYF. In nucleotides, the CDR3 is TGCAGCGTCGTTCTATCCTACGAGCAGTACTTC.

As concerns this clone: This sample includes further DNA sequences coding for the same CDR3. The chain joins TRBV6-2 or TRBV6-3 to TRBJ1-6, with 7 bases aligning to TRBD1. In germline, CDR1 is MNHEY, CDR2 SVGEGT. Losses at the gene ends were 2 bases for V and 9 bases for J; bases not matched to a gene: 4. The CDR3 totals 14 residues. The CDR3 spells CASSYGQGGSPLHF. The CDR3 DNA sequence: TGTGCCAGCAGTTACGGGCAGGGGGGTTCACCCCTCCACTTT.

CDR3 region: CASSRDTTYEQYF. The CDR3 DNA reads as TGTGCCAGCAGCCGGGACACTACCTACGAGCAGTACTTC. The J gene is TRBJ2-7, the V gene TRBV9; TRBD1 might be the D (6 bases). The CDR3 contains 13 residues. Between the trimmed V and J ends, which lost 4 bases and 2 bases, there was a span of 10 bases. Germline values: CDR1 SGDLS, CDR2 YYNGEE.

This chain joins TRBV7-9 and TRBJ1-1; D is undetermined. Germline V gene data show CDR1 as SEHNR and CDR2 as FQNEAQ (reference sequence). Trimming left V 0 bases short and J 5 bases short, with 10 bases between. CDR3 length equals 14 residues. The CDR3 loop reads CASSLAGAGTEAFF. Here the CDR3 DNA reads TGTGCCAGCAGCTTAGCCGGAGCGGGTACTGAAGCTTTCTTT.

The chain carries TRBV27 and TRBJ2-7; TRBD2 aligns across 7 bases. In germline, CDR1 is MNHEY, CDR2 SMNVEV (reference sequence). V trimming: 3 bases; J trimming: 2 bases; junction bases outside the gene matches: 7. This CDR3 is 15 amino acids long. The CDR3 nucleotides are TGTGCCAGCAGTTTGGGTAGCGGGCGCCCCTACGAGCAGTACTTC. Translating it yields CASSLGSGRPYEQYF.

The chain combines TRBV21-1 with TRBJ2-5; the D call in the table, TRBD2, was not verified against the DNA. TRBV21-1 is designated a pseudogene. The CDR3 consists of 18 residues. CDR3 loop: CASSKVPPTRGLKETQYF. The DNA for the CDR3 is TGTGCCAGCAGCAAAGTTCCCCCGACTAGGGGCTTGAAAGAGACCCAGTACTTC.

This clone was seen just once. The chain carries TRBV6-4 and TRBJ1-5, with D uncertain. Trimming stripped 0 bases from V and 2 bases from J, with 8 bases between. The CDR3 spans 15 residues. The germline V gene encodes CDR1 MRHNA and CDR2 SNTAGT. The CDR3, as DNA: TGTGCCAGCAGTGACTCAAGCGGCGGCAATCAGCCCCAGCATTTT. Translation: CASSDSSGGNQPQHF.

This chain joins TRBV28 and TRBJ1-6; maybe TRBD1 (6 bases). V was pared by 6 bases and J by 6 bases, with 12 bases between. Germline V gives CDR1 MDHEN, CDR2 SYDVKM. This CDR3 region has 14 residues. This CDR3 reads CASRLGQINSPLHF. As DNA, the CDR3 is TGTGCCAGCAGGCTCGGACAGATTAATTCACCCCTCCACTTT.

This clone was seen a single time. CDR3: CASSQDTYNSPLHF. The CDR3 DNA reads as TGTGCCAGCAGCCAGGACACATATAATTCACCCCTCCACTTT. V usage is TRBV27 and J usage is TRBJ1-6; D may be TRBD1 (5 bases). V lost 6 bases and J lost 4, with 10 bases in between. CDR1 is MNHEY, CDR2 SMNVEV, per germline (reference sequence). This CDR3 is built from 14 residues.

The rearrangement uses TRBV18 and TRBJ1-1; TRBD1 matches 7 bases. With 4 bases clipped from V and 4 bases from J, the junction kept 21 bases outside the gene matches. Germline V CDR1 and CDR2: KGHSH, LQKENI. CDR3 length equals 19 residues. CDR3 nucleotide sequence: TGTGCCAGCTCACTGTTGACAGGGACTTCTGTAACCCCGAGCACTGAAGCTTTCTTT. It is translated as CASSLLTGTSVTPSTEAFF.

On this clone itself: At one boundary the junction diverges from the germline segment, which might be a read error. The rearrangement uses TRBV12-3 or TRBV12-4 and TRBJ2-7, with no clear D. This CDR3 contains 13 residues. CDR3 region: CASSRGTSFEQYF. The CDR3 coding sequence is TGTGCCAGCAGTCGTGGCACCTCCTTCGAGCAGTACTTC.

The rearrangement links TRBV24-1 to TRBJ1-1; TRBD1 matches 9 bases. CDR3 length: 16 residues. J lost 5 bases, V lost 2 bases, and 8 bases had no gene match. Germline loops: CDR1 KGHDR, CDR2 SFDVKD. The CDR3 loop reads CATSDYLGTGRTEAFF. The DNA of the CDR3 is TGTGCCACCAGTGATTACCTCGGGACAGGGAGGACTGAAGCTTTCTTT.

The V gene is TRBV30, the J gene TRBJ1-3, with TRBD1 as a possible D gene (5 bases). Looked up from germline, CDR1 is GTSNPN and CDR2 is SVGIG (reference sequence). CDR3 length: 15 residues. V was trimmed by 2 bases and J by 0 bases, leaving 11 bases between them. The CDR3 sequence: CAWSWGRSSGNTIYF. The CDR3 region has the DNA TGTGCCTGGAGTTGGGGCAGAAGCTCTGGAAACACCATATATTTT.

V usage is TRBV5-4 and J usage is TRBJ2-1; the D gene is possibly TRBD2 (5 bases). The germline gives CDR1 SGHNT, CDR2 YYREEE (reference sequence). V was shortened by 3 bases and J by 7 bases, with 8 bases between the two germline ends. This CDR3 contains 12 residues. Written as DNA, the CDR3 is TGTGCCAGCAGCTCCAGACTAAATGAGCAGTTCTTC. Amino acid sequence: CASSSRLNEQFF.

The chain joins TRBV11-3 to TRBJ2-2; 7 bases agree with TRBD1. CDR1 SGHNT and CDR2 YENEEA come from the germline V gene. CDR3 length equals 17 residues. Trimming removed 5 bases from V and 0 bases from J; junction bases left unmatched: 9. The CDR3 sequence: CASSLLSGTANTGELFF. The CDR3 region has the DNA TGTGCCAGCAGCCTCCTAAGTGGGACAGCGAACACCGGGGAGCTGTTTTTT.

The V gene is TRBV9, the J gene TRBJ2-2; D is undetermined. With 0 bases removed from V and 0 bases from J, the gap between germline ends came to 3 bases. This CDR3 is built from 14 residues. Germline V CDR1 and CDR2: SGDLS, YYNGEE. CDR3 DNA: TGTGCCAGCAGCGTAGCCTCGAACACCGGGGAGCTGTTTTTT. Amino acids: CASSVASNTGELFF.

The chain uses TRBV19 and TRBJ1-1, with a tentative D call TRBD1 (5 bases). The CDR3 contains 14 residues. V was cut by 4 bases and J by 1 base, with 10 bases left in between. Germline V gene sequence: CDR1 LNHDA, CDR2 SQIVND (reference sequence). The CDR3 coding sequence is TGTGCCAGTAGTAACAACACAGGGAACACTGAAGCTTTCTTT. Protein product: CASSNNTGNTEAFF.